The 10 T cell receptor beta chains given below trace back to one sample, sequenced in a study of shared clonotypes between healthy human individuals. Sequencing used immunoSEQ multiplex PCR; TCRdb keeps in-frame clones, though not all of them. The sample shows about 2,500,000 clones, approximately 90% of them seen only once. Sequencing input: naive CD4+ T cells sorted from blood. Documented subset: CD45RA+ positively selected. Receptors were obtained from a man aged 18 to 30 in good health.

The J gene is TRBJ2-5, the V gene TRBV6-5; possibly TRBD1 or TRBD2 for D (5 bases each). V was clipped by 1 base and J by 0 bases, with 6 bases between them. The CDR3 consists of 14 residues. Germline V gene sequence: CDR1 MNHEY, CDR2 SVGAGI. CDR3 amino acids: CASSYWGYQETQYF. CDR3 nucleotides: TGTGCCAGCAGTTACTGGGGGTACCAAGAGACCCAGTACTTC.

This clone was counted a single time. The chain employs TRBV6-1 and TRBJ1-5; D unresolved. CDR3 length: 13 amino acids. Germline CDR1 and CDR2: MNHNS and SASEGT. V was clipped by 6 bases and J by 2 bases, with 8 bases between them. In DNA, the CDR3 is TGTGCCAGCAGGGCAGGAGGCAATCAGCCCCAGCATTTT. Protein product: CASRAGGNQPQHF.

This chain connects TRBV11-2 to TRBJ2-2; tentatively, D is TRBD2 (5 bases). CDR1 and CDR2 from the germline V gene are SGHAT and FQNNGV. This CDR3 has 15 residues. V lost 1 base and J lost 5, with 11 bases in between. CDR3 amino acids: CASSLGMGGTGELFF. The CDR3 DNA reads TGTGCCAGCAGCTTAGGGATGGGCGGGACCGGGGAGCTGTTTTTT.

The CDR3 here is CAIRQESGNTIYF. DNA of the CDR3: TGTGCCATTAGACAGGAGTCTGGAAACACCATATATTTT. The rearrangement joins TRBV10-3 to TRBJ1-3; possibly TRBD1 for D (6 bases). Trimming removed 9 bases at V and 1 base at J, with 10 bases between. The CDR3 is made up of 13 amino acids. Germline V lookup: CDR1 ENHRY, CDR2 SYGVKD.

This chain connects TRBV7-2 to TRBJ2-7; D unclear. CDR3 length: 14 amino acids. V was clipped by 1 base and J by 2 bases, with 9 bases between them. The germline CDR1 and CDR2 sequences are SGHTA and FQGNSA. This CDR3 reads CASSLVPGTYEQYF. CDR3 sequence (DNA): TGTGCCAGCAGCTTAGTGCCAGGCACCTACGAGCAGTACTTC.

V usage is TRBV2 and J usage is TRBJ2-5, with TRBD2 matching 12 bases. Germline V gives CDR1 SNHLY, CDR2 FYNNEI. The J segment lost 7 bases and the V segment lost 2 bases, leaving 5 bases of the junction unmatched. The CDR3 has 15 amino acids. The DNA of the CDR3 is TGTGCCAGCAGTGAATCTAGCGGGGGGGTCGCGACCCAGTACTTC. It yields the protein CASSESSGGVATQYF.

V and J are TRBV11-2 and TRBJ1-6; no firm D call. This CDR3 is built from 15 residues. The V and J ends lost 5 bases and 2 bases respectively, with 10 bases between them. Per germline, CDR1 SGHAT and CDR2 FQNNGV. DNA of the CDR3: TGTGCCAGCAGCGGCGGAAGGGCCTATAATTCACCCCTCCACTTT. Amino acid sequence: CASSGGRAYNSPLHF.

A word on this clone: Because it lacks the conserved phenylalanine or tryptophan at the end, this CDR3 is likely a read error. No DNA is shown, since the ends of the CDR3 on it are uncertain; the CDR3 is the one TCRdb lists. The chain has TRBV10-1 and TRBJ1-2. The germline V gene has CDR1 WNHNN and CDR2 SYGVQD (reference sequence). Including both end residues, the CDR3 is 11 amino acids long. This CDR3 reads CASSESREASC.

This rearrangement joins TRBV6-1 to TRBJ1-1, with 7 bases that match TRBD1. The V gene end was trimmed by 7 bases and the J gene end by 1 base; junction bases not matched to a gene: 9. Germline lookup yields CDR1 MNHNS and CDR2 SASEGT. The CDR3 sequence is 15 residues long. This chain's CDR3 is CASNLGGTANTEAFF. CDR3 coding DNA: TGTGCCAGCAACCTGGGGGGGACAGCGAACACTGAAGCTTTCTTT.

V is TRBV6-1 and J is TRBJ1-5; no definite D call. Germline V lookup: CDR1 MNHNS, CDR2 SASEGT. V was pared by 4 bases and J by 0 bases, with 13 bases between. CDR3 length: 16 residues. CDR3 in DNA: TGTGCCAGCAGTGGCCGCTCAGAGTTTAGCAATCAGCCCCAGCATTTT. Amino acid sequence: CASSGRSEFSNQPQHF.